This T cell receptor beta chain was sequenced during a study of blood T cell repertoires in COVID-19. Study context: Spain, Italy and the United States supplied samples that represented acute and convalescent COVID-19. From T cells, B-cell-depleted T cells, or PBMCs came the material, which was cDNA or gDNA.

In germline, CDR1 is MDHEN, CDR2 SYDVKM. The germline V and J ends were trimmed by 5 bases and 7 bases, with 20 bases remaining between them. The CDR3 extends over 15 amino acids. Generated by immunoSEQ multiplex PCR, the TCRdb table keeps only in-frame clones and is missing some. In the table there are about 170,000 clones, 80% to 85% of which are singletons. The chain couples TRBV28 to TRBJ1-2; possibly TRBD1 for D (5 bases). The specimen sequenced was peripheral blood. The TCR was taken from a man aged 65 to 85 with active or convalescent COVID-19. The CDR3 reads CASSRWGPSESGYTF. Written as DNA, the CDR3 is TGTGCCAGCAGTAGATGGGGCCCGAGCGAGTCTGGCTACACCTTC.